This T cell receptor (beta chain) originates from a study of control samples from healthy donors and cancer patients. Per the germline V gene, CDR1 is SGHDT and CDR2 is YYEEEE. Trimming left V 4 bases short and J 0 bases short, with 14 bases between. CDR3 size: 15 residues. The assay was immunoSEQ multiplex PCR, and TCRdb's table has in-frame clones only and misses some. The sample has 150,000 or so clones; approximately 94% are singletons. This receptor was identified in a man in his forties or fifties in good health. This chain joins TRBV5-6 and TRBJ2-7; D unclear. The sequencing sample was made of blood. The DNA of the CDR3 is TGTGCCAGCAGCAAAGGGCCTGAGAGCTCCTACGAGCAGTACTTC. Translation gives CASSKGPESSYEQYF.